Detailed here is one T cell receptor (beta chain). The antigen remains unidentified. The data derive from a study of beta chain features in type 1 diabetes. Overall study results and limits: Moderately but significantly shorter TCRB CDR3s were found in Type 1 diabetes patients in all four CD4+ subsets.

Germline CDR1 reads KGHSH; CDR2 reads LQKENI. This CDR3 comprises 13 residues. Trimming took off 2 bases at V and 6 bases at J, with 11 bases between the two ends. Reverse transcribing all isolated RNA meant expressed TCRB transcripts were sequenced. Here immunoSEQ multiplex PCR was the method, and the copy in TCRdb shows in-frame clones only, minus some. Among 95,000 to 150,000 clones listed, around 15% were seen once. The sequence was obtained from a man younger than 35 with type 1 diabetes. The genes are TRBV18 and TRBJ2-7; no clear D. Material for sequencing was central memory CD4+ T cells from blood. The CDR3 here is CASSPSDTFEQYF. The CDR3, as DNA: TGTGCCAGCTCACCATCTGACACTTTCGAGCAGTACTTC.